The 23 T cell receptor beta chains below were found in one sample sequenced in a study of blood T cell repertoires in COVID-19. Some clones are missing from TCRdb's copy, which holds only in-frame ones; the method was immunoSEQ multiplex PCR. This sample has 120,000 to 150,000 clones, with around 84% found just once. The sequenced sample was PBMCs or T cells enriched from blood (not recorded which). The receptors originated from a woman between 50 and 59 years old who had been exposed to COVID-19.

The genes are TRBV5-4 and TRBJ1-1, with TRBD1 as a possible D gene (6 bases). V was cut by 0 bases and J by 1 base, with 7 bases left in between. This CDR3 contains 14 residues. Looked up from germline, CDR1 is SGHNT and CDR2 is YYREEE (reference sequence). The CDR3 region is CASSLGRGNTEAFF. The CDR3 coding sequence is TGTGCCAGCAGCTTGGGCAGGGGGAACACTGAAGCTTTCTTT.

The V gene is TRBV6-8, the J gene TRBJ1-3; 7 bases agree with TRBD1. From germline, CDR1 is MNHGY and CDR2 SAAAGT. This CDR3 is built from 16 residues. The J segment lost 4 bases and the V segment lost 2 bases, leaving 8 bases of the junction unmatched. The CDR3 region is CASSYRKGARGNTIYF. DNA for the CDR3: TGTGCCAGCAGTTACCGAAAGGGGGCGCGGGGAAACACCATATATTTT.

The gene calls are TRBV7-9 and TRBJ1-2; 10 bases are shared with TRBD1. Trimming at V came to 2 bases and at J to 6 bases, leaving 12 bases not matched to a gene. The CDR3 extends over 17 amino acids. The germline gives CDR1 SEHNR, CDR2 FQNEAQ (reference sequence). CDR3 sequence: CASSLRTGGGPGDGYTF. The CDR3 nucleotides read TGTGCCAGCAGCTTAAGGACAGGGGGTGGGCCCGGAGATGGCTACACCTTC.

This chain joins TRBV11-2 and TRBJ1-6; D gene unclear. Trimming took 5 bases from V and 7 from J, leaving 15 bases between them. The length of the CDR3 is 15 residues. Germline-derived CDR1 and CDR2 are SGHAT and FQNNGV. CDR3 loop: CASSRILLENSPLHF. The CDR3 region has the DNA TGTGCCAGCAGCCGTATTTTGCTCGAGAATTCACCCCTCCACTTT. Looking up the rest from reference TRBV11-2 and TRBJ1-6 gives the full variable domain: EAGVAQSPRYKIIEKRQSVAFWCNPISGHATLYWYQQILGQGPKLLIQFQNNGVVDDSQLPKDRFSAERLKGVDSTLKIQPAKLEDSAVYLCASSRILLENSPLHFGNGTRLTVT.

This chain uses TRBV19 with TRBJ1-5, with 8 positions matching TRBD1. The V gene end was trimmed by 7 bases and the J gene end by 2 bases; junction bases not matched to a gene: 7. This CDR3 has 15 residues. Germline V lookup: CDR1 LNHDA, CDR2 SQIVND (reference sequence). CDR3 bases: TGTGCCAGTAATGGAGGGACAGGCGGCAATCAGCCCCAGCATTTT. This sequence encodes CASNGGTGGNQPQHF.

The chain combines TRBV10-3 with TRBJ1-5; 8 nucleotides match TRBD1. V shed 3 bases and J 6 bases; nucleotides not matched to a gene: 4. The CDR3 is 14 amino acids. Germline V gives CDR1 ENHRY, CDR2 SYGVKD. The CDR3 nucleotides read TGTGCCATCAGTGACCCAGGGGGCGGTCAGCCCCAGCATTTT. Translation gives CAISDPGGGQPQHF.

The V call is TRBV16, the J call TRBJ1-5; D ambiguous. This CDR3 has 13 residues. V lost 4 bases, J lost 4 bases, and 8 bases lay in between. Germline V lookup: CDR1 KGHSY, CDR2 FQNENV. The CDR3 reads CASSLEWNQPQHF. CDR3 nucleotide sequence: TGTGCCAGCAGCCTAGAATGGAATCAGCCCCAGCATTTT.

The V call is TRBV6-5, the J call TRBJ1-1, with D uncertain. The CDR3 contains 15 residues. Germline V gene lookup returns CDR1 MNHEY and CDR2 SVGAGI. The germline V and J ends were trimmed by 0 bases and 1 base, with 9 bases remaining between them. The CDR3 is CASSYSRAGNTEAFF. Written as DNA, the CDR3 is TGTGCCAGCAGTTACTCGAGGGCGGGGAACACTGAAGCTTTCTTT.

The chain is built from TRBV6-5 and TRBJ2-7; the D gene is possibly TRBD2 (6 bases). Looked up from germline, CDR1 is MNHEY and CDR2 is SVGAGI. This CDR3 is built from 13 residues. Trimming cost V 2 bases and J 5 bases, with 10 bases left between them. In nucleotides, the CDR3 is TGTGCCAGCAGTTACACGGGACTCCACGAGCAGTACTTC. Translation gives CASSYTGLHEQYF.

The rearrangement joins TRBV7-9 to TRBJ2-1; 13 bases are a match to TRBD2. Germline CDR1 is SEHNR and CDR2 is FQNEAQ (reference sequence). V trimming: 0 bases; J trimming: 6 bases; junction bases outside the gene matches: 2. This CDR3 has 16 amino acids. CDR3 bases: TGTGCCAGCAGCTTAGCGACTAGCGGGAGGTCCAATGAGCAGTTCTTC. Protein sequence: CASSLATSGRSNEQFF.

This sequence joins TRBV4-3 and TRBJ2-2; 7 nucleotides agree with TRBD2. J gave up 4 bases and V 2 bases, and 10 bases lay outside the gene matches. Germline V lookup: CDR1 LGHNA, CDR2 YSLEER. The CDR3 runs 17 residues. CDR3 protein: CASSQLGGGGGTGELFF. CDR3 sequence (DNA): TGCGCCAGCAGCCAACTCGGCGGGGGAGGCGGCACCGGGGAGCTGTTTTTT.

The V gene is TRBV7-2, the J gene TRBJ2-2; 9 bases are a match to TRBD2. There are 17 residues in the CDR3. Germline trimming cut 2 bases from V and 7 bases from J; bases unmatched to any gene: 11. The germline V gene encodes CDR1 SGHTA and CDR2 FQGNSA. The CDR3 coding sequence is TGTGCCAGCAGCTTAAGCGGAGGGACTAGCCAAGGCGGGGAGCTGTTTTTT. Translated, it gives CASSLSGGTSQGGELFF.

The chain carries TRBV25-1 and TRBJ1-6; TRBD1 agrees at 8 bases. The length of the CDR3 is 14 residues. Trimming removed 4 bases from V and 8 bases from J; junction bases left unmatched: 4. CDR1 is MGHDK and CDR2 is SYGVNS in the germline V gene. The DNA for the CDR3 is TGTGCCAGCAGTGGACAGGGGACCCATTCACCCCTCCACTTT. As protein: CASSGQGTHSPLHF.

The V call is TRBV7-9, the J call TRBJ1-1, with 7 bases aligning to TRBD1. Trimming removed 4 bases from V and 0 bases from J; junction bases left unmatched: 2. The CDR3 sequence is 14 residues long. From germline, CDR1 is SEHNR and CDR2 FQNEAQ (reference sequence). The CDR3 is CASSSGQMNTEAFF. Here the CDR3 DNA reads TGTGCCAGCAGCTCGGGACAGATGAACACTGAAGCTTTCTTT.

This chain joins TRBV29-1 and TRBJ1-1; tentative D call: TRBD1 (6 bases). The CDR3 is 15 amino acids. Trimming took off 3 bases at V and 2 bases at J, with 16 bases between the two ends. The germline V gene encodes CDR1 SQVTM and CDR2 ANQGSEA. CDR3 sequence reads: CSVDLPGTYNTEAFF. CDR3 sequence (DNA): TGCAGCGTTGACCTTCCTGGGACATATAACACTGAAGCTTTCTTT.

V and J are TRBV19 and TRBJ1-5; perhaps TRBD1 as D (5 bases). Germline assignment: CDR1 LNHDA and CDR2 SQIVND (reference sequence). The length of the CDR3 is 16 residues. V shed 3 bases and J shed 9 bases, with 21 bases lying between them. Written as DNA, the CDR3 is TGTGCCAGTAGTATGGGTGCAGGAAGCGGGGGTACGCCCCAGCATTTT. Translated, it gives CASSMGAGSGGTPQHF.

The CDR3, as DNA: TGTGCCAGCACGTGGCAGGGGGACCTCTACGAGCAGTACTTC. It codes for CASTWQGDLYEQYF. V is TRBV6-5 and J is TRBJ2-7; 7 bases map to TRBD1. The CDR3 has 14 amino acids. The junction had 9 bases not matched to a gene; V was cut back by 7 bases and J by 3 bases. CDR1 MNHEY and CDR2 SVGAGI come from the germline V gene.

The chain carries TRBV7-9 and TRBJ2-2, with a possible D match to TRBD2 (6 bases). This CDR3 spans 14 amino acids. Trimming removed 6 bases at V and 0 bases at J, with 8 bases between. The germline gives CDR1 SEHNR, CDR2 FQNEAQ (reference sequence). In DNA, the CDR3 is TGTGCCAGCAGACGGGACTCGAACACCGGGGAGCTGTTTTTT. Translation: CASRRDSNTGELFF.

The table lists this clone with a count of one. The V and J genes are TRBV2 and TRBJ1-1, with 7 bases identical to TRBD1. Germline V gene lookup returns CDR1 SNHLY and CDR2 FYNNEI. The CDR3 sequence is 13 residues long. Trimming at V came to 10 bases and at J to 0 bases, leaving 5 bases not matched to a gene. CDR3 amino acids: CAKGDSLNTEAFF. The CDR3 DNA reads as TGTGCCAAAGGGGACAGCCTGAACACTGAAGCTTTCTTT.

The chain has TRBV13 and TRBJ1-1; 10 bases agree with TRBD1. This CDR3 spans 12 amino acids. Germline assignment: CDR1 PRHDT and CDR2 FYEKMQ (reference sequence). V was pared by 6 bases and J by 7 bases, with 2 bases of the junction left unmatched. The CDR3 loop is CASRTGGDEAFF. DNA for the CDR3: TGTGCCAGCAGGACAGGGGGCGATGAAGCTTTCTTT.

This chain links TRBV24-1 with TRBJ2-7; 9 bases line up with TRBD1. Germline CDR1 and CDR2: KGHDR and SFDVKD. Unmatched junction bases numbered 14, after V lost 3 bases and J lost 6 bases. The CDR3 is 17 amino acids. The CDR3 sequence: CATSDPYGTGRRGEQYF. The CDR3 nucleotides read TGTGCCACCAGTGATCCCTACGGGACAGGGAGAAGGGGCGAGCAGTACTTC.

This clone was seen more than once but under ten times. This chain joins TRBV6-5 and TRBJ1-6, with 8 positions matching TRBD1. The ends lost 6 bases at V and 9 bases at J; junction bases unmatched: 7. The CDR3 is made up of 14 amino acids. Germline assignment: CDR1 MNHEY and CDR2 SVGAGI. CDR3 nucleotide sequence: TGTGCCAGCAGCTCACAGGGGGGATTTTCACCCCTCCACTTT. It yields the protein CASSSQGGFSPLHF.

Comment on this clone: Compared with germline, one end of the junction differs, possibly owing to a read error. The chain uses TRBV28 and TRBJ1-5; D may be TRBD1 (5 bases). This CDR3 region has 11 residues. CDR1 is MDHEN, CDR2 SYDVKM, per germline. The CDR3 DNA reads TGTGCCAGCAGTTTATCCGGGGGTTGGAATTTT. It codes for CASSLSGGWNF.